A selection of T cell receptor beta chains follows, all from one sample in a study of graft-versus-host responses after intestinal transplantation. Some clones are missing from TCRdb's copy, which holds only in-frame ones; the method was immunoSEQ multiplex PCR. The sample lists 5,500 to 7,000 clones, around a third occurring once. The sample was alloreactive CD8+ T cells from a mixed lymphocyte reaction culture, taken before intestinal transplant. These receptors were obtained from a human patient who received an intestinal transplant. CDR3s include the opening cysteine and the closing phenylalanine or tryptophan. D genes are given only for firm matches. Clone size appears in some rows only: once, few, many, or a class for an expanded clone.

D: -
J: TRBJ1-1
size: few
V: TRBV11-3
DNA: TGTGCCAGCAGCTTGTCCAGTTACACTGAAGCTTTCTTT
CDR3: CASSLSSYTEAFF

D: TRBD1
J: TRBJ1-1
size: medium-sized
V: TRBV7-9
DNA: TGTGCCAGCAGCTTAGCCTTCGGGACAGGGACTGAAGCTTTCTTT
CDR3: CASSLAFGTGTEAFF

D: -
J: TRBJ2-1
size: -
V: TRBV4-1
DNA: TGCGCCAGCAGCCAAGATAAAATTGAGCAGTTCTTC
CDR3: CASSQDKIEQFF

D: TRBD1
J: TRBJ2-5
size: few
V: TRBV28
DNA: TGTGCCAGCATAAGGGGGCCGGGTGAGACCCAGTACTTC
CDR3: CASIRGPGETQYF

D: -
J: TRBJ2-1
size: medium-sized
V: TRBV27
DNA: TGTGCCAGCAGCCGCTACAATGAGCAGTTCTTC
CDR3: CASSRYNEQFF

D: -
J: TRBJ1-6
size: once
V: TRBV28
DNA: TGTGCCAGCAGTTTATACTTCAGGCCCTTCTCCTATAATTCACCCCTCCACTTT
CDR3: CASSLYFRPFSYNSPLHF

D: TRBD1
J: TRBJ1-3
size: -
V: TRBV13
DNA: TGTGCCAGCAGCATAGACAGGGCTGGAAACACCATATATTTT
CDR3: CASSIDRAGNTIYF

D: TRBD2
J: TRBJ2-1
size: few
V: TRBV15
DNA: TGTGCCACCAGCAGAGATTGGCCCGGGACTAGCGGGGGGGTTCAGTTCTTC
CDR3: CATSRDWPGTSGGVQFF

D: -
J: TRBJ1-2
size: few
V: TRBV6-5
DNA: TGTGCCAGCAGTTACACTTTTCCAGGGGCCTATGGCTACACCTTC
CDR3: CASSYTFPGAYGYTF

D: -
J: TRBJ2-7
size: medium-sized
V: TRBV11-2
DNA: TGTGCCAGCAGCCCGAGTCAGGGGAGCCACGAGCAGTACTTC
CDR3: CASSPSQGSHEQYF

D: TRBD2
J: TRBJ2-3
size: -
V: TRBV19
DNA: TGTGCCAGTAGTATACGGCTTCGTCTAGCGGGGGGGCCTGATACGCAGTATTTT
CDR3: CASSIRLRLAGGPDTQYF

D: -
J: TRBJ1-1
size: few
V: TRBV18
DNA: TGTGCCAGCTCACCACCATCAGCGGGGTCTGAAGCTTTCTTT
CDR3: CASSPPSAGSEAFF

D: -
J: TRBJ1-1
size: -
V: TRBV19
DNA: TGTGCCAGTAGTATCCTTAATATGAACACTGAAGCTTTCTTT
CDR3: CASSILNMNTEAFF

D: TRBD1
J: TRBJ2-1
size: -
V: TRBV7-8
DNA: TGTGCCAGCAGCTCCGGGACAGGGATTTACAATGAGCAGTTCTTC
CDR3: CASSSGTGIYNEQFF

D: TRBD1
J: TRBJ2-7
size: medium-sized
V: TRBV10-2
DNA: TGCGCCAGCAGGGGGGACAGCTCCTACGAGCAGTACTTC
CDR3: CASRGDSSYEQYF

D: -
J: TRBJ2-5
size: -
V: TRBV29-1
DNA: TGCAGCGTTGAGGAGGACAGGGAGGGAGGGACCCAGTACTTC
CDR3: CSVEEDREGGTQYF

D: TRBD1
J: TRBJ1-2
size: few
V: TRBV6-9
DNA: TGTGCCAGCAGTTACGTAGGACAGGGGGGCTATGGCTACACCTTC
CDR3: CASSYVGQGGYGYTF

D: -
J: TRBJ1-1
size: -
V: TRBV7-8
DNA: TGTGCCAGCAGCGGCAGGGGAAAATCCTCTGAAGCTTTCTTT
CDR3: CASSGRGKSSEAFF

D: -
J: TRBJ2-2
size: few
V: TRBV27
DNA: TGTGCCAGCAGTTTGGGAGCCGGAGGGCTGACCGGGGAGCTGTTTTTT
CDR3: CASSLGAGGLTGELFF

D: TRBD2
J: TRBJ2-7
size: -
V: TRBV14
DNA: TGTGCCAGCAGCCGACTAGCGGGAGGCGAGCAGTACTTC
CDR3: CASSRLAGGEQYF

D: -
J: TRBJ2-7
size: once
V: TRBV10-3
DNA: TGTGCCATCACCCCTAGCCTCTCCTACGAGCAGTACTTC
CDR3: CAITPSLSYEQYF

D: -
J: TRBJ2-1
size: few
V: TRBV7-2
DNA: TGTGCCAGCAGCCTCCTCCACGCGGTCTCCAATGAGCAGTTCTTC
CDR3: CASSLLHAVSNEQFF

D: -
J: TRBJ2-3
size: -
V: TRBV21-1
DNA: TGTGCCAGCAGCACTATACAGGGGAGCACAGATACGCAGTATTTT
CDR3: CASSTIQGSTDTQYF

D: TRBD1
J: TRBJ1-2
size: -
V: TRBV7-9
DNA: TGTGCCAGCAGCTTAGCTGGGACAGGGATTCTCTATGGCTACACCTTC
CDR3: CASSLAGTGILYGYTF

D: TRBD2
J: TRBJ2-2
size: few
V: TRBV11-3
DNA: TGTGCCAGCAGCTTAGTGGGACTAGCTATCACCGGGGAGCTGTTTTTT
CDR3: CASSLVGLAITGELFF

D: TRBD1
J: TRBJ2-4
size: -
V: TRBV5-6
DNA: TGTGCCAGCAGCTTATTGGGACAGAAAAACATTCAGTACTTC
CDR3: CASSLLGQKNIQYF

D: TRBD1
J: TRBJ1-1
size: few
V: TRBV9
DNA: TGTGCCAGCAGCGTAGCTAAATATCCGACAGGGATGAACACTGAAGCTTTCTTT
CDR3: CASSVAKYPTGMNTEAFF

D: -
J: TRBJ1-3
size: -
V: TRBV27
DNA: TGTGCCAGCAGTTGGGGGGCTGGAAACACCATATATTTT
CDR3: CASSWGAGNTIYF

D: TRBD2
J: TRBJ2-2
size: once
V: TRBV10-3
DNA: TGTGCCATCAGTGAGTTCGGACTAGTCACCACCGGGGAGCTGTTTTTT
CDR3: CAISEFGLVTTGELFF

D: TRBD1
J: TRBJ1-2
size: medium-sized
V: TRBV6-1
DNA: TGTGCCAGCAGTGAACTAAGGACAGGGCGGAACTATGGCTACACCTTC
CDR3: CASSELRTGRNYGYTF

D: -
J: TRBJ1-1
size: few
V: TRBV19
DNA: TGTGCCAGTAGGGGCCGGCTGAACACTGAAGCTTTCTTT
CDR3: CASRGRLNTEAFF

D: -
J: TRBJ1-6
size: few
V: TRBV27
DNA: TGTGCCAGCAGTTCCGAGGCGGGGCCGAGGTCGGCCCTCCACTTT
CDR3: CASSSEAGPRSALHF

D: TRBD2
J: TRBJ2-5
size: few
V: TRBV9
DNA: TGTGCCAGCAGCGCGGACGGGAGGCCTTCGGTAGAGACCCAGTACTTC
CDR3: CASSADGRPSVETQYF

D: -
J: TRBJ2-7
size: -
V: TRBV10-3
DNA: TGTGCCATCAGTGAGTCGCGACAGTTAGCCTACGAGCAGTACTTC
CDR3: CAISESRQLAYEQYF

D: -
J: TRBJ2-1
size: -
V: TRBV19
DNA: TGTGCCAGTAGTTATGGGGGGTACAATGAGCAGTTCTTC
CDR3: CASSYGGYNEQFF

D: TRBD1
J: TRBJ2-6
size: -
V: TRBV28
DNA: TGTGCCAGCAGCCTCGGGACAGGGGGCAAGTCTGGGGCCAACGTCCTGACTTTC
CDR3: CASSLGTGGKSGANVLTF

D: -
J: TRBJ2-7
size: few
V: TRBV7-9
DNA: TGTGCCAGCAGCTTACCCCCAGGGCTCGAGCAGTACTTC
CDR3: CASSLPPGLEQYF

D: -
J: TRBJ2-7
size: few
V: TRBV19
DNA: TGTGCCAGTAGTATCTTCTTAGCCTACGAGCAGTACTTC
CDR3: CASSIFLAYEQYF

D: -
J: TRBJ2-7
size: medium-sized
V: TRBV2
DNA: TGTGCCAGCCATCAGGGCTCCTTCGGCAACGAGCAGTACTTC
CDR3: CASHQGSFGNEQYF

D: -
J: TRBJ2-5
size: few
V: TRBV7-9
DNA: TGTGCCAGCAGCTTCACGAGGGAGACCCAGTACTTC
CDR3: CASSFTRETQYF

D: TRBD1
J: TRBJ1-2
size: few
V: TRBV6-1
DNA: TGTGCCAGCAGTCCAGGACAGGGAGGTGGCTACACCTTC
CDR3: CASSPGQGGGYTF

D: TRBD2
J: TRBJ2-3
size: -
V: TRBV10-1
DNA: TGCGCCAAAAGAGAGCTAGCGGATAGGAGGGAGTATTTT
CDR3: CAKRELADRREYF

D: TRBD1
J: TRBJ2-7
size: few
V: TRBV7-9
DNA: TGTGCCAGCAGCCATACAGGGGGCGGCTACGAGCAGTACTTC
CDR3: CASSHTGGGYEQYF

D: TRBD2
J: TRBJ2-7
size: -
V: TRBV7-3
DNA: TGTGCCAGCAGCTTATTGGCGGGAGTATCTGAGCAGTACTTC
CDR3: CASSLLAGVSEQYF

D: -
J: TRBJ1-2
size: -
V: TRBV4-1
DNA: TGCGCCAGCAGCCAAGAGGCAGGGACTAACTATGGCTACACCTTC
CDR3: CASSQEAGTNYGYTF

D: TRBD2
J: TRBJ2-3
size: few
V: TRBV7-3
DNA: TGTGCCAGCAGCTTAACGGCCCTAGCGGGAGGGCCGGAGAATACGCAGTATTTT
CDR3: CASSLTALAGGPENTQYF

D: TRBD1
J: TRBJ2-7
size: few
V: TRBV27
DNA: TGTGCCAGCAGTTTTTGGGACAGGGTCTCCTACGAGCAGTACTTC
CDR3: CASSFWDRVSYEQYF

D: TRBD1
J: TRBJ2-7
size: -
V: TRBV4-1
DNA: TGCGCCAGCAGCCTGGACAGGGGGCAGTACGAGCAGTACTTC
CDR3: CASSLDRGQYEQYF

D: TRBD2
J: TRBJ2-7
size: -
V: TRBV9
DNA: TGTGCCAGCAGCGTAGGTGGGCTAGCGGGAGACGAGCAGTACTTC
CDR3: CASSVGGLAGDEQYF

D: -
J: TRBJ2-5
size: -
V: TRBV30
DNA: TGTGCCTGGAATAGTCAGACCCAGTACTTC
CDR3: CAWNSQTQYF

D: -
J: TRBJ1-1
size: few
V: TRBV7-2
DNA: TGTGCCAGCAGCCTTTATACTAGGCCGAACACTGAAGCTTTCTTT
CDR3: CASSLYTRPNTEAFF

D: TRBD2
J: TRBJ2-7
size: medium-sized
V: TRBV5-8
DNA: TGTGCCAGCAGTGAACCTGGACTAGCGGTCTACGAGCAGTACTTC
CDR3: CASSEPGLAVYEQYF

D: -
J: TRBJ1-6
size: few
V: TRBV28
DNA: TGTGCCAGCAGTTTAGGAGCCCTCTTGACCTCACCCCTCCACTTT
CDR3: CASSLGALLTSPLHF

D: -
J: TRBJ2-3
size: -
V: TRBV27
DNA: TGTGCCAGCGGCCCAAGGAGAGAGACAGATACGCAGTATTTT
CDR3: CASGPRRETDTQYF

D: TRBD1
J: TRBJ1-4
size: -
V: TRBV7-2
DNA: TGTGCCAGCAGCCCAGGACAGGGCTTCGAAAAACTGTTTTTT
CDR3: CASSPGQGFEKLFF

D: -
J: TRBJ1-1
size: -
V: TRBV28
DNA: TGTGCCAGCAGTGCTCCGGGACACCTGAACACTGAAGCTTTCTTT
CDR3: CASSAPGHLNTEAFF

D: -
J: TRBJ2-3
size: -
V: TRBV4-2
DNA: TGTGCCAGCAGCCCCCCAGGGGAGTCGGATACGCAGTATTTT
CDR3: CASSPPGESDTQYF

D: -
J: TRBJ1-1
size: few
V: TRBV28
DNA: TGTGCCAGCAGTAGAACATCAGGGGACACTGAAGCTTTCTTT
CDR3: CASSRTSGDTEAFF

D: TRBD2
J: TRBJ2-1
size: -
V: TRBV6-6
DNA: TGTGCCAGCAGCTCTATTATAGCGGGAGGGGGAAATGAGCAGTTCTTC
CDR3: CASSSIIAGGGNEQFF